This T cell receptor (beta chain) is drawn from a study of human T cells and chemical hapten exposure. Germline V gene sequence: CDR1 GTSNPN, CDR2 SVGIG (reference sequence). Trimming cost V 4 bases and J 2 bases, with 8 bases left between them. The CDR3 is 12 amino acids. The library tagged each cDNA molecule with unique molecular identifiers. TCRdb processed the reads anew with MiXCR; each CDR3 protein has one entry. The sample has about 120,000 distinct CDR3 sequences, around 8.5% seen once. It was unfractionated whole blood from which total RNA was extracted. The rearrangement links TRBV30 to TRBJ1-2; D gene uncertain. The origin of this receptor is a human donor in good health. Some clones in this sample may be carry-over from other donors' samples. Source material: whole blood. The CDR3 region has the DNA TGTGCCTGGATGGTCCCGAACTATGGCTACACCTTC. This encodes CAWMVPNYGYTF.